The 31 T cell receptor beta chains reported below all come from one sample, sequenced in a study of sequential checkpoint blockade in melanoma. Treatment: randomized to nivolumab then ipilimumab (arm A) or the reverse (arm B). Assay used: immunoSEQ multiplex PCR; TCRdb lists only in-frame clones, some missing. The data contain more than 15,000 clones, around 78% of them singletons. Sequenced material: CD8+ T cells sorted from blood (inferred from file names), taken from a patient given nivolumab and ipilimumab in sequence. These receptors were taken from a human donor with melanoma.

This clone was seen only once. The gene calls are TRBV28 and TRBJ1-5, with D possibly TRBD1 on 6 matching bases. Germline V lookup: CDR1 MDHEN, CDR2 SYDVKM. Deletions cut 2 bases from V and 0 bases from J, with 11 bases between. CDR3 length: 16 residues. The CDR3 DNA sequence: TGTGCCAGCAGTTTAGGGAGGGGGTATAGCAATCAGCCCCAGCATTTT. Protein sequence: CASSLGRGYSNQPQHF.

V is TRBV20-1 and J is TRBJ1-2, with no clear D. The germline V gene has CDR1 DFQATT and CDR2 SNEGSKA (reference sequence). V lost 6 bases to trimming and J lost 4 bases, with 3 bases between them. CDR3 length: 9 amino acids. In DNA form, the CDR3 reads TGCAGTGCCATCTATGGCTACACCTTC. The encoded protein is CSAIYGYTF.

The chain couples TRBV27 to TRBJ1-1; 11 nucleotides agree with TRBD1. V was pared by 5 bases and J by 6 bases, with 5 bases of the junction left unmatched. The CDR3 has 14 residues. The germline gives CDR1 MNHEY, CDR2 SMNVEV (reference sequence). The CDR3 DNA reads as TGTGCCAGCAGTAACCCGGGACAGGGGGCTGAAGCTTTCTTT. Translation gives CASSNPGQGAEAFF.

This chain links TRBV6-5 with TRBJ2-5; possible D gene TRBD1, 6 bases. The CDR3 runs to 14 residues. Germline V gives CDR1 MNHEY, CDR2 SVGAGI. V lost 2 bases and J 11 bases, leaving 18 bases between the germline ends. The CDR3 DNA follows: TGTGCCAGCAGTTACCATAAAACAGGGCTTGAGCAGTACTTC. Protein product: CASSYHKTGLEQYF.

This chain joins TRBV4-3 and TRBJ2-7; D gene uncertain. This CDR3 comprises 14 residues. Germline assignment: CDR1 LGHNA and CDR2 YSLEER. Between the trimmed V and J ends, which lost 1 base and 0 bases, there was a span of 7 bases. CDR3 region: CASSQGASSYEQYF. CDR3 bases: TGCGCCAGCAGCCAAGGGGCGAGCTCCTACGAGCAGTACTTC.

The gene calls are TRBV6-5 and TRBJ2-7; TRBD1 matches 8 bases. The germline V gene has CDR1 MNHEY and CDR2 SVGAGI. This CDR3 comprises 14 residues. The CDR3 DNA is TGTGTCACAGCCATACAGGGGGATACCTACGAGCAGTACTTC. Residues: CVTAIQGDTYEQYF.

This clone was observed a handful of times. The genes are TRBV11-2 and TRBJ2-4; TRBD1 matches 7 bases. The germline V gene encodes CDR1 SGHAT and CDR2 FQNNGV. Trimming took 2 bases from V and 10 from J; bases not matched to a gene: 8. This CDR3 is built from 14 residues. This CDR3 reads CASSLRQGYRIQYF. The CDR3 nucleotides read TGTGCCAGCAGCTTAAGACAGGGTTATCGGATTCAGTACTTC.

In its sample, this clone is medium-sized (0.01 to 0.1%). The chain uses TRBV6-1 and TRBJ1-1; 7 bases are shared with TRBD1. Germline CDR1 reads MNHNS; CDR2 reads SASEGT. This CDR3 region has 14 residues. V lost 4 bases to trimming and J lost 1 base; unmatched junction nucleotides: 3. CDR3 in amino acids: CASSGWTGNTEAFF. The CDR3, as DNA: TGTGCCAGCAGTGGGTGGACAGGGAACACTGAAGCTTTCTTT.

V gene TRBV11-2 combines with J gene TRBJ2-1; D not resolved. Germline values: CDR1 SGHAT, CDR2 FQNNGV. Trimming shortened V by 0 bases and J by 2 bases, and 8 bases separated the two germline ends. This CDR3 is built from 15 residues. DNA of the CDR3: TGTGCCAGCAGCTTAGAGGCAGATACCTACAATGAGCAGTTCTTC. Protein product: CASSLEADTYNEQFF.

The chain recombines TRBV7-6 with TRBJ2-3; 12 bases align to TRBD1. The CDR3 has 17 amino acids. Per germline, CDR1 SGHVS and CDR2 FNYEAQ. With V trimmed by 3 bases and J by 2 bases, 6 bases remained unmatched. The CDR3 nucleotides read TGTGCCAGCAGCTTGGGACAGGGGGCCTGGTCCACAGATACGCAGTATTTT. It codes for CASSLGQGAWSTDTQYF.

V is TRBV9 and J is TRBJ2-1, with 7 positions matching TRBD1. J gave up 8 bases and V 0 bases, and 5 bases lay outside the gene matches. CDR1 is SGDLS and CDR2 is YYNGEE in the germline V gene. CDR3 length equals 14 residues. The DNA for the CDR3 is TGTGCCAGCAGCGTAGGAGGGGGCGGCGATGAGCAGTTCTTC. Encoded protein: CASSVGGGGDEQFF. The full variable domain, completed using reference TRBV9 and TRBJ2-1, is DSGVTQTPKHLITATGQRVTLRCSPRSGDLSVYWYQQSLDQGLQFLIQYYNGEERAKGNILERFSAQQFPDLHSELNLSSLELGDSALYFCASSVGGGGDEQFFGPGTRLTVL.

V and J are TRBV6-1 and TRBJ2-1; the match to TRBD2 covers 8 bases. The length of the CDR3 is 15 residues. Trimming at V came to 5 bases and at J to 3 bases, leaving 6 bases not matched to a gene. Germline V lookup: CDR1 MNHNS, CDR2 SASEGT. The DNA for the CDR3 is TGTGCCAGCAGTCCCGGGGGGGCCCTCTACAATGAGCAGTTCTTC. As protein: CASSPGGALYNEQFF.

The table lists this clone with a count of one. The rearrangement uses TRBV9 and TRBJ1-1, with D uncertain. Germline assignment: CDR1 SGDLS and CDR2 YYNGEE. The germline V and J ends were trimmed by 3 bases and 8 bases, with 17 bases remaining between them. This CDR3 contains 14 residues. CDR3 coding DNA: TGTGCCAGCAGCGGACGGTTGGGAGACTTCGAAGCTTTCTTT. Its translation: CASSGRLGDFEAFF.

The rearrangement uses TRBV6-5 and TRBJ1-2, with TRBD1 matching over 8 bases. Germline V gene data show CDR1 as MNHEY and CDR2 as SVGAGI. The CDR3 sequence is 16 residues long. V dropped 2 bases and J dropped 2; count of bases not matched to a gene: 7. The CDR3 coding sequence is TGTGCCAGCAGTTACCTAGGACAGGGCCTGAACTATGGCTACACCTTC. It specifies CASSYLGQGLNYGYTF.

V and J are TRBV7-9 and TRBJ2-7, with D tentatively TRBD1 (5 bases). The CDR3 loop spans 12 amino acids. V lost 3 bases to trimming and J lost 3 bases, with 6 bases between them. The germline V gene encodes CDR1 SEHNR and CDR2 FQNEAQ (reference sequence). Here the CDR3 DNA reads TGTGCCAGCAGCTTCCAGGGCTACGAGCAGTACTTC. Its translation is CASSFQGYEQYF.

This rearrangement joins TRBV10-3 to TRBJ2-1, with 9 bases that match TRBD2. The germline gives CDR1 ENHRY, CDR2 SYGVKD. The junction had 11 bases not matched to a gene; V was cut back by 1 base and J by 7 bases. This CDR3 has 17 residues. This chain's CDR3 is CAISEFLAGAGGNEQFF. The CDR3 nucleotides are TGTGCCATCAGTGAGTTCTTAGCGGGAGCGGGGGGAAATGAGCAGTTCTTC.

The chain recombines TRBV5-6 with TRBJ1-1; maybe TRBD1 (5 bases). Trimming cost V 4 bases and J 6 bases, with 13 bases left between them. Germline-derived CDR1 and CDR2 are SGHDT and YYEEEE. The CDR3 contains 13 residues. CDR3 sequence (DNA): TGTGCCAGCAGCCTCCGCGTAGGGGCTGAAGCTTTCTTT. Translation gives CASSLRVGAEAFF.

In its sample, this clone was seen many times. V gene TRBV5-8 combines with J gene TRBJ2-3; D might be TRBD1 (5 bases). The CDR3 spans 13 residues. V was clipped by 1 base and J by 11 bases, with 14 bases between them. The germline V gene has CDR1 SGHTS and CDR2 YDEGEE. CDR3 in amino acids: CASSLSAYQGQYF. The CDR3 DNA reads TGTGCCAGCAGCTTGTCGGCTTATCAGGGGCAGTATTTT.

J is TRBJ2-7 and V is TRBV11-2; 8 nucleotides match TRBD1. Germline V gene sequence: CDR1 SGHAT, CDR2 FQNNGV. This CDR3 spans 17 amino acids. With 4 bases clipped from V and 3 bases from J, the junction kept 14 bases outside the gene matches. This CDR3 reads CASSSSGTGAKGYEQYF. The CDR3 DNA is TGTGCCAGCAGCTCCTCGGGGACAGGCGCGAAAGGCTACGAGCAGTACTTC.

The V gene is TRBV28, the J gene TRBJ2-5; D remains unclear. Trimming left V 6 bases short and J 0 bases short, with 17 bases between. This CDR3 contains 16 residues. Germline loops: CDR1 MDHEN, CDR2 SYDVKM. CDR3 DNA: TGTGCCAGCAGCCCATCCCTGGGCCAGTACCAAGAGACCCAGTACTTC. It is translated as CASSPSLGQYQETQYF.

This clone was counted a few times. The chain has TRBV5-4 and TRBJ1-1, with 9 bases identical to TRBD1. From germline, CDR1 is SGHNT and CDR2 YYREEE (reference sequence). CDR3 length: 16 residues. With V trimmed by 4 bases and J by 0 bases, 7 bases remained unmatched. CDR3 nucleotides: TGTGCCAGCAGCGCTAGGACAGGGGCGTTGAACACTGAAGCTTTCTTT. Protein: CASSARTGALNTEAFF.

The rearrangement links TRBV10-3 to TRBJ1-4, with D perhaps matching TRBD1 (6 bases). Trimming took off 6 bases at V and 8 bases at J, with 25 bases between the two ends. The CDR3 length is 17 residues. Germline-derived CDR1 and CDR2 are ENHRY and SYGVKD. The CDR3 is CAISDLNQGRDSEKLFF. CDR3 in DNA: TGTGCCATCAGCGACTTGAACCAGGGGAGGGACTCCGAAAAACTGTTTTTT.

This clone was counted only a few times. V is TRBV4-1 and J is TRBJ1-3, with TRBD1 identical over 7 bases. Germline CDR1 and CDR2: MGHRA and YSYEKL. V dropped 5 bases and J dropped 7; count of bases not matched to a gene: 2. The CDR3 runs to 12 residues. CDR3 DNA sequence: TGCGCCAGCAGCTACAGGGGTAACACCATATATTTT. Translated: CASSYRGNTIYF.

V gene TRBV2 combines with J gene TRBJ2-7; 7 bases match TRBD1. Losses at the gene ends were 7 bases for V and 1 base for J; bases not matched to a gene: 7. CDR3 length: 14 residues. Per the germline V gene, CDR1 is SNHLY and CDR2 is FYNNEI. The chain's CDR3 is CASIGTAISYEQYF. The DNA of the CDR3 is TGTGCCAGCATCGGGACAGCCATTTCCTACGAGCAGTACTTC.

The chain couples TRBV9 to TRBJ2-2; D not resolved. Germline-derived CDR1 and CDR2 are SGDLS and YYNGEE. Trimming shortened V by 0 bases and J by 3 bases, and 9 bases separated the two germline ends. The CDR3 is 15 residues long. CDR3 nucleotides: TGTGCCAGCAGCGTAGGTCTGGGCCACACCGGGGAGCTGTTTTTT. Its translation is CASSVGLGHTGELFF.

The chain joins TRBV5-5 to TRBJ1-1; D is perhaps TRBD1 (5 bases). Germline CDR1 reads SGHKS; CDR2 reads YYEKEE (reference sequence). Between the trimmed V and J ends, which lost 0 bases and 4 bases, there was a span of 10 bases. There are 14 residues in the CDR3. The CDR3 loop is CASSLGQSITEAFF. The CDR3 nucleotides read TGTGCCAGCAGCTTGGGACAGAGCATCACTGAAGCTTTCTTT.

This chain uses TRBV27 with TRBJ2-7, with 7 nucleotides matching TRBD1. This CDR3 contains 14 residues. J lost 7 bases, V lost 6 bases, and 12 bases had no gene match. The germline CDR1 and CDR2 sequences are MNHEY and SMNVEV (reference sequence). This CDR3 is CASSRGFLEEEQYF. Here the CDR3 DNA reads TGTGCCAGCAGCAGGGGGTTCTTGGAGGAAGAGCAGTACTTC.

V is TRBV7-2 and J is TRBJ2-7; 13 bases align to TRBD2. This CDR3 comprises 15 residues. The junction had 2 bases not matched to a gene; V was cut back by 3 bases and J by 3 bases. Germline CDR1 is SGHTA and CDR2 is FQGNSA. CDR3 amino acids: CASSLGLAGFYEQYF. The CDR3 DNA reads TGTGCCAGCAGCTTGGGACTAGCGGGATTCTACGAGCAGTACTTC.

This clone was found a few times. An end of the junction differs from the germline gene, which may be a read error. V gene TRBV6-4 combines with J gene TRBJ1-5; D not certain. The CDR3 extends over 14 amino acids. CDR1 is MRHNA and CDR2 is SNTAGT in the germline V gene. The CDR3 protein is CATSDLSINQPQHF. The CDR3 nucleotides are TGTGCCACCAGTGATTTGTCCATCAATCAGCCCCAGCATTTT.

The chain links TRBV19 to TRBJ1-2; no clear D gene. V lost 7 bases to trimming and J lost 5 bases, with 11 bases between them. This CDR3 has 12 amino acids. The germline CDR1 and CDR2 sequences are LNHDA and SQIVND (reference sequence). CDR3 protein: CASTKGGYGYTF. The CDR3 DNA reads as TGTGCCAGTACTAAGGGAGGGTATGGCTACACCTTC. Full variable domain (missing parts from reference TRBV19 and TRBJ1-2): DGGITQSPKYLFRKEGQNVTLSCEQNLNHDAMYWYRQDPGQGLRLIYYSQIVNDFQKGDIAEGYSVSREKKESFPLTVTSAQKNPTAFYLCASTKGGYGYTFGSGTRLTVV.

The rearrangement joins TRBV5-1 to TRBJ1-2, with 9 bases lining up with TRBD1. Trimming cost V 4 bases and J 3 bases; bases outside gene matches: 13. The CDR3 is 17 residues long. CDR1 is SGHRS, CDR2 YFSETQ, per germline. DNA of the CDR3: TGCGCCAGCAGCAGTGGGACAGGGAGTGAGTCGGACTATGGCTACACCTTC. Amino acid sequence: CASSSGTGSESDYGYTF.